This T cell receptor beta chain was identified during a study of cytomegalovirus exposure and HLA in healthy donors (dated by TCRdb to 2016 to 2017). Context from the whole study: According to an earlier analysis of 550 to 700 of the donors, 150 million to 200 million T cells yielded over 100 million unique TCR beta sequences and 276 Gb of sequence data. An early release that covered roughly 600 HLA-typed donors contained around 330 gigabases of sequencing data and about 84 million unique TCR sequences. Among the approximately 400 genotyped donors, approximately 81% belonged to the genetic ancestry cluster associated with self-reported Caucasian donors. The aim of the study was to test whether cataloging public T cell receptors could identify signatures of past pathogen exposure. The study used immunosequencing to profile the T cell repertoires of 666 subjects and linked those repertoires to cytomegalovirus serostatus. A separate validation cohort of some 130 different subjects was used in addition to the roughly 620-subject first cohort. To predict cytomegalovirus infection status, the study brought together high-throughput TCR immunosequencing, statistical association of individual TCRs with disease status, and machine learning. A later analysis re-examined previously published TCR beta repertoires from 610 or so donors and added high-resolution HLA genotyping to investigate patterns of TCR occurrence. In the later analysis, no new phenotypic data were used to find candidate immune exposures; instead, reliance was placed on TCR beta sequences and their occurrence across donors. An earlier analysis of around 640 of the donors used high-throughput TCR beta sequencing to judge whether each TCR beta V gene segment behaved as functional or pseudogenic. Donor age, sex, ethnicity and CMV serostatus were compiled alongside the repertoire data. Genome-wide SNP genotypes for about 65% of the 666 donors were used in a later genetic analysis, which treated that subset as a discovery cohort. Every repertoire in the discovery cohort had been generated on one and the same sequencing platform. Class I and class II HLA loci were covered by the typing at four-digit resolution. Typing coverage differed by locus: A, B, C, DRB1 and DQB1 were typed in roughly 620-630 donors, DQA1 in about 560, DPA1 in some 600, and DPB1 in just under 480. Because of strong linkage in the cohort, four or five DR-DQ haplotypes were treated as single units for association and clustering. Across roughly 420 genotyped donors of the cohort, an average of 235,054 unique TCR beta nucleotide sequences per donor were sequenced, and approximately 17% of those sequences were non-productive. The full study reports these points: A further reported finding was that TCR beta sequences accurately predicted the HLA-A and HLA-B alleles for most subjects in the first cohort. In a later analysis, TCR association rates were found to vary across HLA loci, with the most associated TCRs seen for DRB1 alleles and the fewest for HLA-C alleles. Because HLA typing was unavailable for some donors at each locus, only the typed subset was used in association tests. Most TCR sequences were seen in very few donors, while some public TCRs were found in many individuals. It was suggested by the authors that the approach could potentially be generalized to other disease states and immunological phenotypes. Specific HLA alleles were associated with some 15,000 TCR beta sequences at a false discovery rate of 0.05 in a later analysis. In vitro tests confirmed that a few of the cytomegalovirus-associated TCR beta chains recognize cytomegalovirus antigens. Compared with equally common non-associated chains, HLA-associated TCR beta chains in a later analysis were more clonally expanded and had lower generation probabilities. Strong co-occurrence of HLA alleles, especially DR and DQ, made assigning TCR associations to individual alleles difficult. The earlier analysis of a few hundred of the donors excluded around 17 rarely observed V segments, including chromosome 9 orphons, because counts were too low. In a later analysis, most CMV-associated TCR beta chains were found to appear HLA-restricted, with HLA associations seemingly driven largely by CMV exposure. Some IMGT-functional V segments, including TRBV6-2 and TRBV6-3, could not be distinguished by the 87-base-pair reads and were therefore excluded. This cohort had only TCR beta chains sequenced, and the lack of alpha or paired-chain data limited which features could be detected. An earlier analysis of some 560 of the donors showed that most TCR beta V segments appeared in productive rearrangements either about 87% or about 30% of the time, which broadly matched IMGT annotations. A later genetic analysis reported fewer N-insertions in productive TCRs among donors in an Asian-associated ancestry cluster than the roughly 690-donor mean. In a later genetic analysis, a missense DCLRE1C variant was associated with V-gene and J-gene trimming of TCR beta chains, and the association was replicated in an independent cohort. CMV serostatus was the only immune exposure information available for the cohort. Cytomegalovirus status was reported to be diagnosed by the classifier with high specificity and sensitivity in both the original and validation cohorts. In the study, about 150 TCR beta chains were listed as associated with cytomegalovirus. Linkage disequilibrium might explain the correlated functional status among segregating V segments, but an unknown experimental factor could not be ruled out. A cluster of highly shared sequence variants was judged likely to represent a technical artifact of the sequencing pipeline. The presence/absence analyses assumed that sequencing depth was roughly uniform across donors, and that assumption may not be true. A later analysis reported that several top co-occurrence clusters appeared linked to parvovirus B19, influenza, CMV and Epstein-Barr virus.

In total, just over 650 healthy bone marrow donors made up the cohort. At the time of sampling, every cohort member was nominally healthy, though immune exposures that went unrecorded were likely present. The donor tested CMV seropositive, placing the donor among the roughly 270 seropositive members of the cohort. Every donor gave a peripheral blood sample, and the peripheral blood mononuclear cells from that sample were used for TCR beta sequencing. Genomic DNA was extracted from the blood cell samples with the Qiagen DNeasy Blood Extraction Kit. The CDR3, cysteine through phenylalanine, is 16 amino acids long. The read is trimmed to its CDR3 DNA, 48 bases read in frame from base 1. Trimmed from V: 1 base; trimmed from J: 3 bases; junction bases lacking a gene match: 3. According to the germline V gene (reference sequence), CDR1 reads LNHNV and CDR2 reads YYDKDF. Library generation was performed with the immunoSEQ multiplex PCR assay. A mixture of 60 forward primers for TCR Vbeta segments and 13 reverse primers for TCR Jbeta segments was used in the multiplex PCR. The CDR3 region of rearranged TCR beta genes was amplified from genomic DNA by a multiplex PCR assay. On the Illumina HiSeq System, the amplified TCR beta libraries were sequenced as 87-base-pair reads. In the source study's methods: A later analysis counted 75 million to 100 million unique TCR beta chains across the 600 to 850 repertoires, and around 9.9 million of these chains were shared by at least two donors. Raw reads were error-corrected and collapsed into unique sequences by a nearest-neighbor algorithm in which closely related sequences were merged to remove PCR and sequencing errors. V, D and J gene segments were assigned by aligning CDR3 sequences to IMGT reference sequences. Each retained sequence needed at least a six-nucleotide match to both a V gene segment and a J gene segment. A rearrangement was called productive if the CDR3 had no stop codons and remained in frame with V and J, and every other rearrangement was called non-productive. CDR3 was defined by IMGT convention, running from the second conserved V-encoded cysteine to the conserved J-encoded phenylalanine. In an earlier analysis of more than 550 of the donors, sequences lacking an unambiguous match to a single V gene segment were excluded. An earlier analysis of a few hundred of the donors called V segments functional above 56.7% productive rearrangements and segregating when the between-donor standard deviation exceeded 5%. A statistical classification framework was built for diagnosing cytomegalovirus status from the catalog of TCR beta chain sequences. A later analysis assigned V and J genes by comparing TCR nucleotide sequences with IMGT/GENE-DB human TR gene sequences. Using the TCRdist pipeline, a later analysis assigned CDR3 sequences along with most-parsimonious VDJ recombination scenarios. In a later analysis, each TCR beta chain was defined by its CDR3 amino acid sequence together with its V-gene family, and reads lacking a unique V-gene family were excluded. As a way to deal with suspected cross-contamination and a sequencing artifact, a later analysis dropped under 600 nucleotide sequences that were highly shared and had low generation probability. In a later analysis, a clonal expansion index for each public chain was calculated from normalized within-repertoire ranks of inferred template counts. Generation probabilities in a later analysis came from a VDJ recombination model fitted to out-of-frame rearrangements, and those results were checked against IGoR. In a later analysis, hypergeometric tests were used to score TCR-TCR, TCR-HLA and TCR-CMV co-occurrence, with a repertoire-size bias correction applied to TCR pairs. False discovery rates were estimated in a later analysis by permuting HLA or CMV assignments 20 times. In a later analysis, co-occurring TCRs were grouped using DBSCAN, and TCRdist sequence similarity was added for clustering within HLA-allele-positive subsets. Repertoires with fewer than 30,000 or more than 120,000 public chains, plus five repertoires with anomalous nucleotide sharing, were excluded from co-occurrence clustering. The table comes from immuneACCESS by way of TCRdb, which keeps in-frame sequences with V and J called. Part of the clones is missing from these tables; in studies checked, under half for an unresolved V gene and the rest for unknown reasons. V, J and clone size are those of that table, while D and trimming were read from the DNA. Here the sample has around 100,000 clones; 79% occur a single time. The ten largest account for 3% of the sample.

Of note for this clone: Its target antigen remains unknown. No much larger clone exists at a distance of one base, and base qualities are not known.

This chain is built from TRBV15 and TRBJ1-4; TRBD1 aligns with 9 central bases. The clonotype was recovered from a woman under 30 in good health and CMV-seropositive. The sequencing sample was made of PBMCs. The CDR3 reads CATSRGDRVANEKLFF. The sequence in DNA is TGTGCCACCAGCAGAGGGGACAGGGTGGCTAATGAAAAACTGTTTTTT.